The entry below gives a single T cell receptor (beta chain) sequence along with its context. This record comes from a study of OX40 agonist ivuxolimab in advanced cancers. The method was immunoSEQ multiplex PCR; TCRdb's version includes in-frame clones alone and lacks a portion of them. The table records 69,000 or so clones, about four fifths of them present only once. The CDR3 length is 14 residues. The V end was cut by 7 bases, the J end by 0 bases, with 10 bases between. CDR1 is SGHVS, CDR2 FNYEAQ, per germline. The V and J genes are TRBV7-6 and TRBJ1-3; a possible D gene is TRBD1 (5 bases). The source is an adult with an advanced solid tumor such as melanoma, head and neck, liver or kidney cancer. Sequences were derived from CD4+ or CD8+ T cells sorted from blood, sampled in a trial of the OX40 agonist ivuxolimab. The CDR3 bases are TGTGCCAGCAAGAAGGGGAGCTCTGGAAACACCATATATTTT. Its protein is CASKKGSSGNTIYF.